This TCR beta chain was retrieved from a study of blood T cell repertoires in COVID-19. Study in general: Researchers got acute and convalescent COVID-19 samples from the United States, Italy and Spain.

The germline V gene has CDR1 MNHEY and CDR2 SVGAGI. Germline trimming cut 11 bases from V and 3 bases from J; bases unmatched to any gene: 9. This CDR3 has 13 amino acids. As handled by the study authors: Amplified reference gene primers provided the basis for estimating nucleated cell counts. Sequencing used immunoSEQ multiplex PCR; TCRdb keeps in-frame clones, though not all of them. The V and J calls and clone size come from that table; D and trimming were worked out from the DNA. The profile shows approximately 220,000 clones, 83% of them singletons. V usage is TRBV6-5 and J usage is TRBJ2-7; the match to TRBD1 covers 8 bases. This TCR derives from a woman in her 40s who had been exposed to COVID-19. Sequenced input: PBMCs or T cells enriched from blood (not recorded which). CDR3: CAAQPGQDYEQYF. Written as DNA, the CDR3 is TGTGCCGCTCAACCGGGACAGGACTACGAGCAGTACTTC.